These T cell receptor beta chains were read from a single sample in a study of beta chain features in type 1 diabetes. Assay: immunoSEQ multiplex PCR; the TCRdb copy retains only in-frame clones and omits some. The sample holds 240,000 or so clones, around 21% seen once. The sequencing input was naive CD4+ T cells from blood. The receptors derive from a woman aged 40-49 years with type 1 diabetes. CDR3s include the opening cysteine and the closing phenylalanine or tryptophan. D genes are given only for firm matches. Size tells how often a clone was seen (once, few, many) or the class of an expanded clone, and some rows leave it out.

V gene	J gene	D gene	clone size	CDR3 protein	CDR3 DNA
TRBV5-1	TRBJ1-4	TRBD1	.	CASTTGQGDEKLFF	TGCGCCAGCACGACAGGACAGGGGGATGAAAAACTGTTTTTT
TRBV5-1	TRBJ2-7	.	few	CASSEQGMGIYEQYF	TGCGCCAGCAGCGAACAGGGTATGGGGATCTACGAGCAGTACTTC
TRBV14	TRBJ2-5	TRBD2	.	CASSQGLAGGQETQYF	TGTGCCAGCAGCCAAGGGCTAGCGGGGGGACAAGAGACCCAGTACTTC
TRBV7-2	TRBJ1-4	TRBD1	.	CASSLQQQGSGEKLFF	TGTGCCAGCAGCTTGCAGCAACAGGGGTCGGGTGAAAAACTGTTTTTT
TRBV7-9	TRBJ2-7	.	.	CASSSEAVFYEQYF	TGTGCCAGCAGCTCCGAGGCAGTCTTCTACGAGCAGTACTTC
TRBV2	TRBJ1-5	TRBD1	few	CASTQGATDQPQHF	TGTGCCAGTACACAGGGGGCCACGGATCAGCCCCAGCATTTT
TRBV2	TRBJ1-1	TRBD1	.	CASSEDAGGGTEAFF	TGTGCCAGCAGTGAAGACGCAGGGGGCGGAACTGAAGCTTTCTTT
TRBV7-2	TRBJ2-6	TRBD2	.	CASSTKEGLAGVGANVLTF	TGTGCCAGCAGCACGAAGGAGGGACTAGCGGGAGTAGGGGCCAACGTCCTGACTTTC
TRBV7-9	TRBJ1-6	.	.	CASSFPDSPLHF	TGTGCCAGCAGCTTCCCCGATTCACCCCTCCACTTT
TRBV28	TRBJ2-4	.	.	CASSSRLPVENIQYF	TGTGCCAGCAGCTCTCGTCTGCCGGTGGAAAACATTCAGTACTTC
TRBV14	TRBJ1-2	TRBD1	few	CASSPRRDSFDGYTF	TGTGCCAGCAGCCCAAGAAGGGACAGTTTCGATGGCTACACCTTC
TRBV30	TRBJ2-3	.	few	CAWSVDGRADTQYF	TGTGCCTGGAGTGTAGACGGGAGAGCAGATACGCAGTATTTT
TRBV5-1	TRBJ2-7	TRBD2	.	CASSPAASGNYEQYF	TGCGCCAGCAGCCCGGCGGCTAGCGGGAACTACGAGCAGTACTTC
TRBV9	TRBJ2-1	.	.	CASSVLGDSYNEQFF	TGTGCCAGCAGCGTATTAGGGGACTCCTACAATGAGCAGTTCTTC
TRBV6-5	TRBJ1-6	TRBD1	.	CASSTGQALITLHF	TGTGCCAGCAGTACTGGACAGGCTCTGATCACCCTCCACTTT
TRBV5-4	TRBJ2-3	TRBD2	.	CASSNSGGADTQYF	TGTGCCAGCAGCAATAGCGGGGGGGCTGATACGCAGTATTTT